This TCR beta chain is from a study of cytomegalovirus exposure and HLA in healthy donors. Study context: In an early release, HLA-typed donors contributed approximately 80 million unique TCR sequences.

The donors, nominally healthy at sampling, likely had unrecorded immune exposures. Comment on this clone: Antigen specificity is unknown.

Germline CDR1 reads LNHDA; CDR2 reads SQIVND (reference sequence). Trimming removed 3 bases from V and 5 bases from J, with 14 bases in between. This CDR3 comprises 15 residues. Points from the study as a whole: Some public TCRs appeared in many individuals, while most sequences were rare. A missense variant in DCLRE1C was later tied to TCR beta V- and J-gene trimming.

13 Jbeta primers and 60 Vbeta primers were used for the PCR. Profiled with immunoSEQ multiplex PCR; TCRdb holds only in-frame clones, not every one. This sample yields roughly 190,000 clones, of which around 87% are seen a single time; 1% to 1.5% belongs to the top ten. The rearrangement joins TRBV19 to TRBJ2-1; D is possibly TRBD2 (6 bases). This clonotype originated in a man aged 30 to 39 in good health and CMV-seronegative. Sequenced input: PBMCs. CDR3 sequence: CASSISNGGHNEQFF. The CDR3 nucleotides are TGTGCCAGTAGTATTTCAAACGGGGGACACAATGAGCAGTTCTTC.